The present TCR beta chain was sequenced within a study of patients and donors after allogeneic stem cell transplantation. TCRdb used MiXCR to reprocess the RT-PCR reads, holding one entry per CDR3 protein. This table holds around 160,000 distinct CDR3 sequences, approximately 30% found once. Germline-derived CDR1 and CDR2 are MGHDK and SYGVNS. The CDR3 is made up of 16 amino acids. Between the trimmed V and J ends, which lost 0 bases and 6 bases, there was a span of 14 bases. The sequence was obtained from a human donor who was either an allogeneic HSCT recipient or a stem cell or donor lymphocyte infusion donor (not recorded which). It is not recorded whose cells these are; they may come from a transplant donor. The rearrangement joins TRBV25-1 to TRBJ2-2; D is perhaps TRBD1 (6 bases). Source material: blood, either unsorted or a sorted T cell fraction (not recorded which). The CDR3, as DNA: TGTGCCAGCAGTGAATATCCCGTGCAGGGGCCCGGGGAGCTGTTTTTT. Protein: CASSEYPVQGPGELFF.